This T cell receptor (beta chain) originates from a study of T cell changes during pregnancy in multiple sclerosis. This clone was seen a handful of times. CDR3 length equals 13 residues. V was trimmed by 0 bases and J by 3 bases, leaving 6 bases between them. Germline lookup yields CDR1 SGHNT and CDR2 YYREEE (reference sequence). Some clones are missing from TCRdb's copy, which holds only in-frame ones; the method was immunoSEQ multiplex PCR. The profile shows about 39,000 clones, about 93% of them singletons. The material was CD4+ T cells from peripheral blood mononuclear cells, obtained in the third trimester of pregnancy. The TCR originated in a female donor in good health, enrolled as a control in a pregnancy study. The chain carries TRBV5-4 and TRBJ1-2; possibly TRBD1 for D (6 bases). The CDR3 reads CASSLGTDYGYTF. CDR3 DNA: TGTGCCAGCAGCTTGGGGACAGACTATGGCTACACCTTC.